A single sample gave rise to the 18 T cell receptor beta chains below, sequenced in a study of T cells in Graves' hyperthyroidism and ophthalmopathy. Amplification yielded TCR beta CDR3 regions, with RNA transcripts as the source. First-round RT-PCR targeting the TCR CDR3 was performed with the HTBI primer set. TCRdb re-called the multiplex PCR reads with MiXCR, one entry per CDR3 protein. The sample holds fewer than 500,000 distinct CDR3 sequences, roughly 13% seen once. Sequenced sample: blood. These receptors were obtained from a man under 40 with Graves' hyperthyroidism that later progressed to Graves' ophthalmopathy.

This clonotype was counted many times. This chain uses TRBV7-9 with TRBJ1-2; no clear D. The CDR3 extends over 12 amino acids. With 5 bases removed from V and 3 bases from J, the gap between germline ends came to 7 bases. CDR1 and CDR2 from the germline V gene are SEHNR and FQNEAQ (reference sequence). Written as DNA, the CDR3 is TGTGCCAGCAGCCTATATGACTATGGCTACACCTTC. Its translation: CASSLYDYGYTF.

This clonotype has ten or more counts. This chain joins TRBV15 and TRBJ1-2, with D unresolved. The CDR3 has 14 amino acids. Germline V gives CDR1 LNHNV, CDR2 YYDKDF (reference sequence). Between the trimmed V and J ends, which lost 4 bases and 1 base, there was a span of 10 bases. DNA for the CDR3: TGTGCCACCAGCACAGGATCCAGTAACTATGGCTACACCTTC. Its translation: CATSTGSSNYGYTF.

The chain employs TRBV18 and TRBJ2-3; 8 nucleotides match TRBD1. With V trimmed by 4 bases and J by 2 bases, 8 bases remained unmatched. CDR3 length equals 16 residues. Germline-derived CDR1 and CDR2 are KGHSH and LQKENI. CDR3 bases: TGTGCCAGCTCACGTGGACAGGGAAGGTCCACAGATACGCAGTATTTT. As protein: CASSRGQGRSTDTQYF.

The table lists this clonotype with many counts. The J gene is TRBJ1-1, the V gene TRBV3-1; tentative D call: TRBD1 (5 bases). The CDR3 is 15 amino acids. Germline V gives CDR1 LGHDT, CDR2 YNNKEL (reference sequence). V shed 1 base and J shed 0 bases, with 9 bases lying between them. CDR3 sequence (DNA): TGTGCCAGCAGCCAAGTTCCAGGGATGAACACTGAAGCTTTCTTT. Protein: CASSQVPGMNTEAFF.

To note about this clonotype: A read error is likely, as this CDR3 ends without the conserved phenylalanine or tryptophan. CDR3: CASSSRQDPHHGYTL. In nucleotides, the CDR3 is TGTGCCAGCTCGAGCCGACAGGATCCTCACCATGGCTACACCCTC. V usage is TRBV18 and J usage is TRBJ1-2; D is perhaps TRBD1 (6 bases). Trimming shortened V by 6 bases and J by 6 bases, and 20 bases separated the two germline ends. CDR3 length: 15 residues. Germline V gene sequence: CDR1 KGHSH, CDR2 LQKENI.

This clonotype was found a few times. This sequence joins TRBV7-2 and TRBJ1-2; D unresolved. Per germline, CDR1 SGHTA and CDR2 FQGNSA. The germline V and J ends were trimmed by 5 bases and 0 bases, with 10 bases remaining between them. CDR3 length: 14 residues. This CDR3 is CASSQDRSNYGYTF. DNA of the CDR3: TGTGCCAGCAGCCAGGACCGCTCTAACTATGGCTACACCTTC. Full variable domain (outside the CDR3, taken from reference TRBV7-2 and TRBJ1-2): GAGVSQSPSNKVTEKGKDVELRCDPISGHTALYWYRQSLGQGLEFLIYFQGNSAPDKSGLPSDRFSAERTGGSVSTLTIQRTQQEDSAVYLCASSQDRSNYGYTFGSGTRLTVV.

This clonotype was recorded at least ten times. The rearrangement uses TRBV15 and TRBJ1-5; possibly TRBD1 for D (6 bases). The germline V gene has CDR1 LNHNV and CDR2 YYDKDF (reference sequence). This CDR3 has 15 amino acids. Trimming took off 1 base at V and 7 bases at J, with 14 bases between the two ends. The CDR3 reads CATSRVQTGGQPQHF. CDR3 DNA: TGTGCCACCAGCAGAGTCCAGACAGGAGGACAGCCCCAGCATTTT.

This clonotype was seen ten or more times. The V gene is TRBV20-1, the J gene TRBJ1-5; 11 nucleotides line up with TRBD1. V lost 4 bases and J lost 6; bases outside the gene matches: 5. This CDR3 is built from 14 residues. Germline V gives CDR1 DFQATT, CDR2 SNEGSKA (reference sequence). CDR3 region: CSANPGQGVQPQHF. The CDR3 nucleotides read TGCAGTGCTAACCCGGGACAGGGGGTTCAGCCCCAGCATTTT.

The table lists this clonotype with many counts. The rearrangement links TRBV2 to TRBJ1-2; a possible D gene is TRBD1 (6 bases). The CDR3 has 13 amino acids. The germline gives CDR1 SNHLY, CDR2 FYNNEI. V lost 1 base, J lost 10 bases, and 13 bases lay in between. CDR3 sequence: CASSEDRTDHYTF. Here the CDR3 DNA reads TGTGCCAGCAGTGAAGATCGGACAGACCACTACACCTTC.

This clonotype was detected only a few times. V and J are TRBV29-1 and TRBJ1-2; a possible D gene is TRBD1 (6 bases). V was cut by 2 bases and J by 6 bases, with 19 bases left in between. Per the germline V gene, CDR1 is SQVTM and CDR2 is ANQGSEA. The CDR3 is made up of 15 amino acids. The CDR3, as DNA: TGCAGCGTTGAACGGCTGCAAACAGGGTTTGATGGCTACACCTTC. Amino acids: CSVERLQTGFDGYTF.

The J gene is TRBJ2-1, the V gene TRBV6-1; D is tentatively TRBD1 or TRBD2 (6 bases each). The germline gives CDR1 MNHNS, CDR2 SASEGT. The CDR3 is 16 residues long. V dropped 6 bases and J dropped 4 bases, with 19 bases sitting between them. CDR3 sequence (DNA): TGTGCCAGCAGGGAGGGTTTGGGACACCTTTACAATGAGCAGTTCTTC. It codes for CASREGLGHLYNEQFF.

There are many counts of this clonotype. The CDR3 loop is CASTAATVTEAFF. DNA for the CDR3: TGTGCCAGCACCGCCGCGACAGTCACTGAAGCTTTCTTT. V gene TRBV6-1 combines with J gene TRBJ1-1; D may be TRBD1 (5 bases). V dropped 7 bases and J dropped 4 bases, with 13 bases sitting between them. The CDR3 covers 13 residues. Per the germline V gene, CDR1 is MNHNS and CDR2 is SASEGT.

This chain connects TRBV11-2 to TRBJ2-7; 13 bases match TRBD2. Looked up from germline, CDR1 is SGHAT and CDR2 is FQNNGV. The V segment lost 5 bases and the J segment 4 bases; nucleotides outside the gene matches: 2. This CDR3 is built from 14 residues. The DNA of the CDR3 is TGTGCCAGCAGCCGGACTAGCGGGGGTTACGAGCAGTACTTC. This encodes CASSRTSGGYEQYF.

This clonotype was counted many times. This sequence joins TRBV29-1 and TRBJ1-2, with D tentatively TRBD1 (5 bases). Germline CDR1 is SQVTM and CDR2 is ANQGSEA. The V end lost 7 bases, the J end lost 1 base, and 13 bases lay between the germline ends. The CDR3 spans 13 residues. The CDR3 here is CSAPRDHNYGYTF. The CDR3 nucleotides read TGCAGCGCTCCACGGGACCATAACTATGGCTACACCTTC.

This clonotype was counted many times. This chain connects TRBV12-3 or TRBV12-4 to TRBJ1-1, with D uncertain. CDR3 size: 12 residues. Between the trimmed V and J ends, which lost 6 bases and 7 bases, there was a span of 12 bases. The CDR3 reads CASSSTPIEAFF. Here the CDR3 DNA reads TGTGCCAGCAGCTCAACACCTATTGAAGCTTTCTTT.

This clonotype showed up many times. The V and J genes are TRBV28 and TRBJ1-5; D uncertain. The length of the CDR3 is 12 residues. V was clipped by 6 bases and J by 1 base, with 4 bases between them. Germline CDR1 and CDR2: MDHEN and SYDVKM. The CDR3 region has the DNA TGTGCCAGCAGGGAAAGCAATCAGCCCCAGCATTTT. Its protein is CASRESNQPQHF.

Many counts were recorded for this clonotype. CDR3 in amino acids: CASSLRGMNTEAFF. The CDR3 DNA reads TGTGCCAGCAGCTTAAGGGGGATGAACACTGAAGCTTTCTTT. V usage is TRBV11-3 and J usage is TRBJ1-1, with a possible D match to TRBD1 (6 bases). This CDR3 contains 14 residues. V was trimmed by 2 bases and J by 0 bases, leaving 7 bases between them. Germline V gene sequence: CDR1 SGHNT, CDR2 YENEEA.

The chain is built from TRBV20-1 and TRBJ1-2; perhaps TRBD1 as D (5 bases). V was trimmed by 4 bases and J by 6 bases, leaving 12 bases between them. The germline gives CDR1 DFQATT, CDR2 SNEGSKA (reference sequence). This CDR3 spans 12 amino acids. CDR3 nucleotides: TGCAGTGCTACCAGGGTTTTTGATGGCTACACCTTC. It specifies CSATRVFDGYTF.